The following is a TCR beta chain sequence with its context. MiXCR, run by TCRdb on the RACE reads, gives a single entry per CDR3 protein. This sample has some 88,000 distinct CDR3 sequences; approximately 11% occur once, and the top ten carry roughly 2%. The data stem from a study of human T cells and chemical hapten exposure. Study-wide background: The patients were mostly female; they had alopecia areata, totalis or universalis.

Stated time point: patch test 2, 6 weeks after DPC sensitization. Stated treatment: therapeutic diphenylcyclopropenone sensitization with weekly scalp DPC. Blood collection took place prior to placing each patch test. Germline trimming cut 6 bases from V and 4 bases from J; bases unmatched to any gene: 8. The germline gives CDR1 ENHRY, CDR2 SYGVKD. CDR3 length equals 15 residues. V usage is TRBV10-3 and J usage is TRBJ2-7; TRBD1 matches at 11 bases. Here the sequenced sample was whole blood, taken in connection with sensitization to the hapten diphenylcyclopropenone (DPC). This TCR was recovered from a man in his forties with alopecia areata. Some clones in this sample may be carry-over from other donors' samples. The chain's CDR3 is CAIRSGQGAGYEQYV. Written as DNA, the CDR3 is TGTGCCATCAGGAGTGGACAGGGGGCGGGATACGAGCAGTACGTC.